This T cell receptor (beta chain) is from a study of response to subunit inactivated influenza vaccine. Study-level points and caveats: T cells newly recruited by each seasonal influenza vaccination are few, the authors suggested.

One entry per CDR3 protein results from TCRdb running MiXCR on the RT-PCR reads. The sample gives about 800,000 distinct CDR3 sequences, roughly 20% of which show up once; about 9.4% is in the top ten. On this clonotype itself: The antigen is undetermined.

V lost 0 bases and J 7 bases, leaving 9 bases between the germline ends. CDR1 and CDR2 from the germline V gene are KGHDR and SFDVKD. The CDR3 is 14 amino acids. The TCR was taken from a man in his fifties or sixties who received an inactivated influenza vaccine. The rearrangement joins TRBV24-1 to TRBJ2-1, with D hard to call. The sample here was PBMCs from blood, taken 5 to 6 days after vaccination. This CDR3 is CATSDLRATNEQFF. The CDR3 DNA is TGTGCCACCAGTGATTTGAGGGCTACTAATGAGCAGTTCTTC.